This T cell receptor (beta chain) was sequenced during a study of cytomegalovirus exposure and HLA in healthy donors. Looking at the study overall: Earlier findings included more than 95 million unique TCR beta sequences obtained from about 179 million T cells.

This PCR relied on a set of 60 Vbeta primers and 13 Jbeta primers. TCRdb keeps only in-frame clones here, not all; method: immunoSEQ multiplex PCR. The sample consists of 150,000 to 200,000 clones, more than 85% of them appearing once. Germline V CDR1 and CDR2: DFQATT, SNEGSKA (reference sequence). The V gene lost 6 bases and the J gene lost 5 bases, with 9 bases spanning the gap. The CDR3 totals 11 residues. The receptor was derived from a girl in the first two years of life in good health and CMV-seronegative. The chain has TRBV20-1 and TRBJ2-3, with D perhaps TRBD2 (6 bases). The source material was PBMCs. CDR3 DNA: TGCAGTGCCGGGGGTAGAGATACGCAGTATTTT. Amino acids: CSAGGRDTQYF.